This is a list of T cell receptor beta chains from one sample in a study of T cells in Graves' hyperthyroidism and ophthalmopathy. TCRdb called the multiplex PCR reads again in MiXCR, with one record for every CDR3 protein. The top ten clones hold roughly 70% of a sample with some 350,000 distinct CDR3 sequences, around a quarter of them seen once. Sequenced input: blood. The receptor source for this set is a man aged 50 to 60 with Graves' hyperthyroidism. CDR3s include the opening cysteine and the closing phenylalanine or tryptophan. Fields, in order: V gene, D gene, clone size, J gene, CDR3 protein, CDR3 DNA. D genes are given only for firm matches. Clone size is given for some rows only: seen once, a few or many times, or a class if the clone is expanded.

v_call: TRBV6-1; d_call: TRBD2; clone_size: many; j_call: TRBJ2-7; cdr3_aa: CASSPVGAGGRNEQYF; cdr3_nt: TGTGCCAGCAGTCCTGTGGGAGCGGGAGGGCGAAACGAGCAGTACTTC
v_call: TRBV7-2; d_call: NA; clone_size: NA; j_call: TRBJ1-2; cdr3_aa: CASSRGPSYGYTF; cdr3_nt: TGTGCCAGCAGCCGAGGACCCTCCTATGGCTACACCTTC
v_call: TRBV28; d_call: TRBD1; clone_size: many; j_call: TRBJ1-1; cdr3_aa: CASRRWGQGARKTEAFF; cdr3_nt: TGTGCCAGCAGGCGTTGGGGACAGGGGGCTCGTAAGACTGAAGCTTTCTTT
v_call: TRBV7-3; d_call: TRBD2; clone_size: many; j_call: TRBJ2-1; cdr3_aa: CASSQRGAEDNEQFF; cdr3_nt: TGTGCCAGCAGCCAGCGGGGCGCGGAGGACAATGAGCAGTTCTTC
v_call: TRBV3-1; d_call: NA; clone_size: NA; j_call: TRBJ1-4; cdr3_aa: CASSRGGQGSEKLFF; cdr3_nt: TGTGCCAGCAGCCGGGGGGGTCAGGGGTCTGAAAAACTGTTTTTT
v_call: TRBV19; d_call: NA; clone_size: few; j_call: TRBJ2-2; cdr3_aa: CASTWTFTNTGELFF; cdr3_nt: TGTGCCAGTACCTGGACATTCACGAACACCGGGGAGCTGTTTTTT
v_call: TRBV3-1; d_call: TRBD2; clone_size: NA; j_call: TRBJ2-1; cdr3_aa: CASSQGVSGRAYNEQFF; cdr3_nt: TGTGCCAGCAGCCAAGGGGTTAGCGGGAGGGCCTACAATGAGCAGTTCTTC
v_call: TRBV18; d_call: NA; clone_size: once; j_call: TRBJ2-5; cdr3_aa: CASSQYQKTQYF; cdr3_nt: TGTGCCAGCTCACAGTACCAAAAGACCCAGTACTTC
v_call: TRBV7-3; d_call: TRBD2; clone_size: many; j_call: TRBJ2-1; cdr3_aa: CASTPSAGDYNEQFF; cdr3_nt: TGTGCCAGCACCCCATCCGCGGGAGACTACAATGAGCAGTTCTTC
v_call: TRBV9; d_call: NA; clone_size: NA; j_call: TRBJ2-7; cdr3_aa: CASSVGYAYEQYF; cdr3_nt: TGTGCCAGCAGCGTAGGTTACGCCTACGAGCAGTACTTC
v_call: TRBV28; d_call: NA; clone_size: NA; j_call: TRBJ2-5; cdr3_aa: CASSLFPAAGQETQYF; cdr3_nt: TGTGCCAGCAGTTTATTTCCAGCTGCAGGACAAGAGACCCAGTACTTC
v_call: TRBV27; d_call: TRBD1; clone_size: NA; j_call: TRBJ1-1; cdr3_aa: CASRDRDRNTEAFF; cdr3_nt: TGTGCCAGCAGGGACCGGGACAGGAACACTGAAGCTTTCTTT
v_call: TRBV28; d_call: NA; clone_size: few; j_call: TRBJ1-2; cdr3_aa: CASSLQGLGYTF; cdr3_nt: TGTGCCAGCAGTTTGCAGGGTCTTGGCTACACCTTC